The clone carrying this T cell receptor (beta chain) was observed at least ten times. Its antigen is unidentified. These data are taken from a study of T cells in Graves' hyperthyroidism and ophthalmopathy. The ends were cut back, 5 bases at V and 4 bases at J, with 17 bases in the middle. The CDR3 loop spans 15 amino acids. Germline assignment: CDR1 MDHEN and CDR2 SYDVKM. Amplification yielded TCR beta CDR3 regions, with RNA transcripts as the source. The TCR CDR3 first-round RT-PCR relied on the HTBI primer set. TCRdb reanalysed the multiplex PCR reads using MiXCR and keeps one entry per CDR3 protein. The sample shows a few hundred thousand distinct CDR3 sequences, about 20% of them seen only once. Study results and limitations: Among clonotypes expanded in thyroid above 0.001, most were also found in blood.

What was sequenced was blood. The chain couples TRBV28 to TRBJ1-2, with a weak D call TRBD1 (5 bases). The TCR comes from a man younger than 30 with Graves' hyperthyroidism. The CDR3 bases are TGTGCCAGCAGTCAGACTCGGGGGTACCGCTATGGCTACACCTTC. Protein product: CASSQTRGYRYGYTF.